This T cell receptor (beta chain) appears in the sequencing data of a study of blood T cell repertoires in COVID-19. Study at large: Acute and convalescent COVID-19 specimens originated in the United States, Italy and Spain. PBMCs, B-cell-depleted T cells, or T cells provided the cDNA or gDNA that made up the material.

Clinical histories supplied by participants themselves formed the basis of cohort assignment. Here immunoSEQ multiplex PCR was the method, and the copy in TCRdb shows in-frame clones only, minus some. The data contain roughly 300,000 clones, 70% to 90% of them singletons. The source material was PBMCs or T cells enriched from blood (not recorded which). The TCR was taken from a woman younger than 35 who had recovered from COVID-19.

The CDR3 spells CASSFSGRMTGELFF. The DNA for the CDR3 is TGTGCCAGCAGTTTTAGCGGGAGGATGACCGGGGAGCTGTTTTTT. The chain joins TRBV27 to TRBJ2-2, with 10 bases fitting TRBD2. Per the germline V gene, CDR1 is MNHEY and CDR2 is SMNVEV (reference sequence). The CDR3 contains 15 residues. J was trimmed by 5 bases and V by 3 bases; bases with no gene match: 3.